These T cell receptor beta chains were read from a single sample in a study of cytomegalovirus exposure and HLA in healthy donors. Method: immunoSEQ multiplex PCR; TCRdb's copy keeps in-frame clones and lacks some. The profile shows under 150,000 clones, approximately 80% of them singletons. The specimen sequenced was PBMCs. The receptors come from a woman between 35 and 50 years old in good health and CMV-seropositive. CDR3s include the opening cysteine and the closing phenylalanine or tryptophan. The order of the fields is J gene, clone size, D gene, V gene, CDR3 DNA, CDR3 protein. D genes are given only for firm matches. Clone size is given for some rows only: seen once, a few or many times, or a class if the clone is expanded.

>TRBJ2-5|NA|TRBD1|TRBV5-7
TGTGCCAGCAGCTTGGGGGGACAGGGACAAGAGACCCAGTACTTC
CASSLGGQGQETQYF
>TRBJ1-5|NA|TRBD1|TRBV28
TGTGCCAGCAGGAAGACAGGGGGCAATCAGCCCCAGCATTTT
CASRKTGGNQPQHF
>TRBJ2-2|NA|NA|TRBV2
TGTGCCAGCAGTGAGCAGGGATCCGGGGAGCTGTTTTTT
CASSEQGSGELFF
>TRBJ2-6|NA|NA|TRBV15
TGTGCCACCAGCAGAGATGCCTCTGGCGGCCTCTCTGGGGCCAACGTCCTGACTTTC
CATSRDASGGLSGANVLTF
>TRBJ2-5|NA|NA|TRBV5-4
TGTGCCAGCAGCTTCAGAGGGAGCGAAGAGACCCAGTACTTC
CASSFRGSEETQYF
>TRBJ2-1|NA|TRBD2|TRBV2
TGTGCCAGCGGTCTAGCGGGTTACAATGAGCAGTTCTTC
CASGLAGYNEQFF
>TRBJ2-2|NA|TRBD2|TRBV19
TGTGCCAGTACCATGGGACTAGCGAACACCGGGGAGCTGTTTTTT
CASTMGLANTGELFF
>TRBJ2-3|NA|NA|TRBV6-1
TGTGCCAGCAGTCGGGAAGATACGCAGTATTTT
CASSREDTQYF
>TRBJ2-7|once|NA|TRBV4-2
TGTGCCAGCAGCCTCCATGTCGGGGTCGTCGACGAGCAGTACTTC
CASSLHVGVVDEQYF
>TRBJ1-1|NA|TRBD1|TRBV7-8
TGTGCCAGCAGCGATACAGGGGGCGCATCCCTCGGTACTGAAGCTTTCTTT
CASSDTGGASLGTEAFF
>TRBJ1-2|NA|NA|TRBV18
TGTGCCAGCTCACAGAAGGGGGTGAGTGGCTACACCTTC
CASSQKGVSGYTF
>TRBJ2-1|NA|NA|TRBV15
TGTGCCACCAGCAGAGATCTAAGCGGAGCAGGCGATGAGCAGTTCTTC
CATSRDLSGAGDEQFF
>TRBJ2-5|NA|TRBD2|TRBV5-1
TGCGCCAGCAGCTCGGGACTGACTAGCGGGAGGTTAGAGACCCAGTACTTC
CASSSGLTSGRLETQYF
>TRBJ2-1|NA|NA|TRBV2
TGTGCCAGCAGTGATGTTTGGGAGTTGTCTAGGCCGTTCTTC
CASSDVWELSRPFF
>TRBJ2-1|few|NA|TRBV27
TGTGCCAGCAGTTTGGGGGGAAAGAGCTCCTACAATGAGCAGTTCTTC
CASSLGGKSSYNEQFF
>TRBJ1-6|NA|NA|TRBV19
TGTGCCAGTGCGGACTCATTTAATTCAGCCCTCCACTTT
CASADSFNSALHF
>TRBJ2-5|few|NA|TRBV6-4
TGTGCCAGCAGTGACTCGAGACTCCAGTACTTC
CASSDSRLQYF
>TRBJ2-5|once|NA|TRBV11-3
TGTGCCAGCAGCTTAGGACTAGTTAAAGGTCAAGAGACCCAGTACTTC
CASSLGLVKGQETQYF
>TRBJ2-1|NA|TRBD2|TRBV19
TGTGCCAGTAGTATAGCGGCTAGCGGGAGGACAGATGAGCAGTTCTTC
CASSIAASGRTDEQFF
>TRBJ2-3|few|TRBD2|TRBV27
TGTGCCAGCAGTTTATTAGGGACTATAAGCACAGATACGCAGTATTTT
CASSLLGTISTDTQYF
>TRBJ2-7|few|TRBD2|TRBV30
TGTGCAAGGACTAGCGGGAACTCCTACGAGCAGTACTTC
CARTSGNSYEQYF
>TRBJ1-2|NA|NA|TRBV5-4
TGTGCCAGCAGCTTAATCGAGGGTGGCTACACCTTC
CASSLIEGGYTF
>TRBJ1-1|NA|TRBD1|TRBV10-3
TGTGCCATCAGTGAGCTCGGACAGGGGGCTACGGACACTGAAGCTTTCTTT
CAISELGQGATDTEAFF
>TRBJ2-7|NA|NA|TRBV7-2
TGTGCCAGCAGCTTCGGGTGGGGGCAAGAGCAGTACTTC
CASSFGWGQEQYF
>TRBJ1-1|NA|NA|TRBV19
TGTGCCAGTAGTATAGAGGGGCTTGAAGCTTTCTTT
CASSIEGLEAFF
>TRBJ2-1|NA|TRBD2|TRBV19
TGTGCCAGTAGCCCGGGGAGACTAGCGGGTCAAGGCAATGAGCAGTTCTTC
CASSPGRLAGQGNEQFF
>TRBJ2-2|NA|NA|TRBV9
TGTGCCAGCAGCTCCCCACTTGAACAGGGTAACACCGGGGAGCTGTTTTTT
CASSSPLEQGNTGELFF
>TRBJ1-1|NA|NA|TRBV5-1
TGCGCCAGCAGCGGACACTTGCAAAAGAACACTGAAGCTTTCTTT
CASSGHLQKNTEAFF
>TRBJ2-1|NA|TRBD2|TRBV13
TGTGCCAGCACCCTTGGACTAGCGGGGTACAATGAGCAGTTCTTC
CASTLGLAGYNEQFF
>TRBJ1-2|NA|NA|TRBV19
TGTGCCAGTCTTGGGACCGCCGGAGGGTATGGCTACACCTTC
CASLGTAGGYGYTF
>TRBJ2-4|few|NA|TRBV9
TGTGCCAGCAAAGGCGGGGTAGAGAGCATTCAGTACTTC
CASKGGVESIQYF
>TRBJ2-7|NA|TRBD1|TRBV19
TGTGCCAGTAGTACCCGGGACAGTATTCGATACGAGCAGTACTTC
CASSTRDSIRYEQYF
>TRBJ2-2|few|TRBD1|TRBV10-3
TGTGCCATCAGTGACAGGGGGACCGGGGAGCTGTTTTTT
CAISDRGTGELFF
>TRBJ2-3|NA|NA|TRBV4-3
TGCGCCAGCAGCCAAGAGGAGCGACCTCGGGAGCAGTATTTT
CASSQEERPREQYF
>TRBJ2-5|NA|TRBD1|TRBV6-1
TGTGCCAGCAGTGAAAACCCGGACAGGGGATGGGAGACCCAGTACTTC
CASSENPDRGWETQYF
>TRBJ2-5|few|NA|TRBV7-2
TGTGCCAGCAGCTTAGCTAGAGGGGAGACCCAGTACTTC
CASSLARGETQYF
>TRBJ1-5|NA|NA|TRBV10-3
TGTGCCATCAGTCAGGGGTCGATAGGCAATCAGCCCCAGCATTTT
CAISQGSIGNQPQHF
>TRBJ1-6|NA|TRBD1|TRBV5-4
TGTGCCAGCAGATCTTCGGGACAGGGGAATTCACCCCTCCACTTT
CASRSSGQGNSPLHF
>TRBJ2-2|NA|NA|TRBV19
TGTGCCAGTAGTATAGGCACAGACCTCGGGGAGCTGTTTTTT
CASSIGTDLGELFF
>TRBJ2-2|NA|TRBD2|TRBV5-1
TGCGCCAGCAGCTTCAGTCTAGCGGAAACCGGGGAGCTGTTTTTT
CASSFSLAETGELFF